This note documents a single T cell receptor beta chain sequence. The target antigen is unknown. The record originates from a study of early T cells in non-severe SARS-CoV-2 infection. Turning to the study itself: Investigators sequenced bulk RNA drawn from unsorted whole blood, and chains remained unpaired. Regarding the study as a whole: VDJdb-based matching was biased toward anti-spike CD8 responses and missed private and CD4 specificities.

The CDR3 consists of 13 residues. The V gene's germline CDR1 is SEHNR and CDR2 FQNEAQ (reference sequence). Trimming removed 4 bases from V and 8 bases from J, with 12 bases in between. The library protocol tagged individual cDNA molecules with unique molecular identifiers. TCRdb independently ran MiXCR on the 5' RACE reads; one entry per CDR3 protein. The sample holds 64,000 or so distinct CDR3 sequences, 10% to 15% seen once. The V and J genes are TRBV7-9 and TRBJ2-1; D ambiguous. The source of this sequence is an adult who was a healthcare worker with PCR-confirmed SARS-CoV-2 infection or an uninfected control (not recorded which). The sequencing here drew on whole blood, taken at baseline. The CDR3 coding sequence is TGTGCCAGCAGCTCCGCTATCGGCTATGAGCAGTTCTTC. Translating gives CASSSAIGYEQFF. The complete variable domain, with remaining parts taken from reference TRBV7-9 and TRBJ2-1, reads DTGVSQNPRHKITKRGQNVTFRCDPISEHNRLYWYRQTLGQGPEFLTYFQNEAQLEKSRLLSDRFSAERPKGSFSTLEIQRTEQGDSAMYLCASSSAIGYEQFFGPGTRLTVL.